The rows below give T cell receptor beta chains drawn from one sample of a study of cytomegalovirus exposure and HLA in healthy donors. Libraries were prepared by immunoSEQ multiplex PCR; TCRdb keeps only in-frame clonotypes and omits some of them. The sample shows some 60,000 clones, 90% to 96% of them seen only once. The specimen was PBMCs. These TCRs come from a man aged 18 to 29 in good health and CMV-seronegative. CDR3s include the opening cysteine and the closing phenylalanine or tryptophan. The order of the fields is clone size, J gene, D gene, V gene, CDR3 length, CDR3 protein, CDR3 DNA. A D gene is named only where the DNA matches it firmly. Rows give clone size only sometimes, using once, few, many, or a class for an expanded clone.

clone_size: .; j_call: TRBJ2-3; d_call: .; v_call: TRBV19; cdr3_length: 15; cdr3_aa: CASSISSGGTDTQYF; cdr3_nt: TGTGCCAGTAGTATTTCCTCGGGTGGCACAGATACGCAGTATTTT
clone_size: .; j_call: TRBJ1-5; d_call: TRBD1; v_call: TRBV28; cdr3_length: 14; cdr3_aa: CASSLGQARQPQHF; cdr3_nt: TGTGCCAGCAGTTTAGGACAGGCGAGGCAGCCCCAGCATTTT
clone_size: .; j_call: TRBJ2-3; d_call: TRBD1; v_call: TRBV6-1; cdr3_length: 15; cdr3_aa: CASRFQGAGTDTQYF; cdr3_nt: TGTGCCAGCAGATTCCAGGGGGCCGGCACAGATACGCAGTATTTT
clone_size: .; j_call: TRBJ1-1; d_call: .; v_call: TRBV5-1; cdr3_length: 14; cdr3_aa: CASSLGTVGTEAFF; cdr3_nt: TGCGCCAGCAGCTTGGGGACAGTGGGGACTGAAGCTTTCTTT
clone_size: .; j_call: TRBJ2-3; d_call: TRBD2; v_call: TRBV27; cdr3_length: 19; cdr3_aa: CASSLYRGTSGSSTDTQYF; cdr3_nt: TGTGCCAGCAGTTTATATCGCGGGACTAGCGGCTCTAGCACAGATACGCAGTATTTT
clone_size: .; j_call: TRBJ2-5; d_call: .; v_call: TRBV7-8; cdr3_length: 13; cdr3_aa: CASRQGGRETQYF; cdr3_nt: TGTGCCAGCAGACAAGGAGGGCGGGAGACCCAGTACTTC
clone_size: .; j_call: TRBJ2-5; d_call: TRBD2; v_call: TRBV4-1; cdr3_length: 19; cdr3_aa: CASSHARYPSGRVQETQYF; cdr3_nt: TGCGCCAGCAGCCACGCACGGTATCCTAGCGGGAGGGTCCAAGAGACCCAGTACTTC
clone_size: .; j_call: TRBJ1-2; d_call: .; v_call: TRBV2; cdr3_length: 14; cdr3_aa: CASSEAWAGNGYTF; cdr3_nt: TGTGCCAGCAGTGAAGCGTGGGCAGGGAATGGCTACACCTTC
clone_size: .; j_call: TRBJ2-2; d_call: TRBD1; v_call: TRBV9; cdr3_length: 18; cdr3_aa: CASSAHGTGGMYTGELFF; cdr3_nt: TGTGCCAGCAGCGCCCACGGGACAGGGGGCATGTACACCGGGGAGCTGTTTTTT
clone_size: .; j_call: TRBJ1-1; d_call: TRBD1; v_call: TRBV7-9; cdr3_length: 14; cdr3_aa: CASSPGTANTEAFF; cdr3_nt: TGTGCCAGCAGCCCAGGGACAGCGAACACTGAAGCTTTCTTT
clone_size: .; j_call: TRBJ2-3; d_call: .; v_call: TRBV5-1; cdr3_length: 15; cdr3_aa: CASSLVTGGTDTQYF; cdr3_nt: TGCGCCAGCAGCTTGGTCACGGGAGGCACAGATACGCAGTATTTT
clone_size: .; j_call: TRBJ2-1; d_call: .; v_call: TRBV29-1; cdr3_length: 13; cdr3_aa: CSVEGRWLGEQFF; cdr3_nt: TGCAGCGTTGAAGGGAGGTGGTTAGGGGAGCAGTTCTTC
clone_size: .; j_call: TRBJ2-7; d_call: TRBD2; v_call: TRBV11-3; cdr3_length: 15; cdr3_aa: CASSPGLAGTYEQYF; cdr3_nt: TGTGCCAGCAGCCCCGGACTAGCGGGGACCTACGAGCAGTACTTC
clone_size: .; j_call: TRBJ1-5; d_call: .; v_call: TRBV6-5; cdr3_length: 16; cdr3_aa: CASSSTAFYSNQPQHF; cdr3_nt: TGTGCCAGCAGTTCTACAGCTTTTTATAGCAATCAGCCCCAGCATTTT
clone_size: once; j_call: TRBJ2-3; d_call: TRBD2; v_call: TRBV28; cdr3_length: 15; cdr3_aa: CASSATSGIQDTQYF; cdr3_nt: TGTGCCAGCAGCGCGACTAGCGGGATTCAAGATACGCAGTATTTT
clone_size: .; j_call: TRBJ2-1; d_call: TRBD2; v_call: TRBV28; cdr3_length: 15; cdr3_aa: CASSPPAGGNNEQFF; cdr3_nt: TGTGCCAGCAGCCCCCCAGCGGGGGGAAACAATGAGCAGTTCTTC
clone_size: .; j_call: TRBJ1-4; d_call: .; v_call: TRBV19; cdr3_length: 14; cdr3_aa: CASSTDNPNEKLFF; cdr3_nt: TGTGCCAGTAGTACTGACAACCCTAATGAAAAACTGTTTTTT
clone_size: .; j_call: TRBJ2-7; d_call: .; v_call: TRBV6-1; cdr3_length: 10; cdr3_aa: CASDAAVQYF; cdr3_nt: TGTGCCAGCGATGCCGCGGTGCAGTACTTC
clone_size: .; j_call: TRBJ2-1; d_call: TRBD2; v_call: TRBV4-2; cdr3_length: 16; cdr3_aa: CASSPLTSGAYNEQFF; cdr3_nt: TGTGCCAGCAGCCCCCTGACTAGCGGGGCTTACAATGAGCAGTTCTTC
clone_size: .; j_call: TRBJ2-5; d_call: TRBD1; v_call: TRBV5-8; cdr3_length: 15; cdr3_aa: CASSTDRTGQETQYF; cdr3_nt: TGTGCCAGCAGCACCGACCGGACAGGGCAAGAGACCCAGTACTTC
clone_size: .; j_call: TRBJ2-1; d_call: TRBD2; v_call: TRBV5-1; cdr3_length: 14; cdr3_aa: CASSPNPSGNEQFF; cdr3_nt: TGCGCCAGCAGCCCAAACCCTAGCGGCAATGAGCAGTTCTTC
clone_size: .; j_call: TRBJ2-2; d_call: TRBD2; v_call: TRBV27; cdr3_length: 15; cdr3_aa: CASSPGTSRTGELFF; cdr3_nt: TGTGCCAGCAGTCCGGGGACTAGCCGGACCGGGGAGCTGTTTTTT
clone_size: .; j_call: TRBJ2-1; d_call: .; v_call: TRBV2; cdr3_length: 14; cdr3_aa: CATTSGVSYNEQFF; cdr3_nt: TGTGCCACGACCTCAGGGGTCTCCTACAATGAGCAGTTCTTC
clone_size: once; j_call: TRBJ1-2; d_call: TRBD1; v_call: TRBV18; cdr3_length: 15; cdr3_aa: CASSPSTGAGYGYTF; cdr3_nt: TGTGCCAGCTCACCCTCGACAGGGGCGGGCTATGGCTACACCTTC
clone_size: .; j_call: TRBJ2-1; d_call: .; v_call: TRBV5-1; cdr3_length: 16; cdr3_aa: CASSLFPSAAYNEQFF; cdr3_nt: TGCGCCAGCAGCTTGTTCCCAAGCGCGGCCTACAATGAGCAGTTCTTC
clone_size: .; j_call: TRBJ1-4; d_call: TRBD1; v_call: TRBV5-4; cdr3_length: 17; cdr3_aa: CASSSQGLGQGYEKLFF; cdr3_nt: TGTGCCAGCAGCTCTCAAGGGCTTGGACAGGGGTACGAAAAACTGTTTTTT
clone_size: .; j_call: TRBJ1-2; d_call: .; v_call: TRBV4-2; cdr3_length: 15; cdr3_aa: CASSQVGSGQHVYTF; cdr3_nt: TGTGCCAGCAGCCAAGTAGGAAGTGGACAGCACGTCTACACCTTC
clone_size: .; j_call: TRBJ1-2; d_call: .; v_call: TRBV2; cdr3_length: 13; cdr3_aa: CASIPQVDYGYTF; cdr3_nt: TGTGCCAGCATCCCGCAGGTTGACTATGGCTACACCTTC
clone_size: .; j_call: TRBJ2-1; d_call: .; v_call: TRBV6-1; cdr3_length: 15; cdr3_aa: CASSDRGSPVDEQFF; cdr3_nt: TGTGCCAGCAGTGACAGGGGTAGTCCGGTCGATGAGCAGTTCTTC
clone_size: .; j_call: TRBJ1-2; d_call: .; v_call: TRBV4-1; cdr3_length: 15; cdr3_aa: CASSHRGGASYGYTF; cdr3_nt: TGCGCCAGCAGCCACCGCGGGGGGGCGAGCTATGGCTACACCTTC
clone_size: .; j_call: TRBJ2-1; d_call: TRBD2; v_call: TRBV10-3; cdr3_length: 15; cdr3_aa: CAISDPGGIDNEQFF; cdr3_nt: TGTGCCATCAGTGATCCGGGAGGCATTGACAATGAGCAGTTCTTC
clone_size: .; j_call: TRBJ2-1; d_call: TRBD2; v_call: TRBV7-6; cdr3_length: 14; cdr3_aa: CASSLKLAGNEQFF; cdr3_nt: TGTGCCAGCAGCCTTAAACTAGCGGGCAATGAGCAGTTCTTC
clone_size: .; j_call: TRBJ2-3; d_call: .; v_call: TRBV11-2; cdr3_length: 17; cdr3_aa: CASSSSPWRKVTDTQYF; cdr3_nt: TGTGCCAGCAGCTCCTCCCCCTGGCGGAAAGTCACAGATACGCAGTATTTT
clone_size: .; j_call: TRBJ2-3; d_call: TRBD1; v_call: TRBV2; cdr3_length: 16; cdr3_aa: CATGQAWGIGTDTQYF; cdr3_nt: TGTGCCACAGGACAGGCCTGGGGGATCGGCACAGATACGCAGTATTTT
clone_size: .; j_call: TRBJ2-7; d_call: .; v_call: TRBV4-1; cdr3_length: 19; cdr3_aa: CASSQMYIVGGHFSYEQYF; cdr3_nt: TGCGCCAGCAGCCAGATGTATATCGTCGGGGGGCACTTCTCCTACGAGCAGTACTTC
clone_size: .; j_call: TRBJ2-7; d_call: TRBD2; v_call: TRBV4-3; cdr3_length: 16; cdr3_aa: CASSQDVPSGPYEQYF; cdr3_nt: TGCGCCAGCAGCCAAGACGTCCCTAGCGGACCCTACGAGCAGTACTTC
clone_size: .; j_call: TRBJ1-2; d_call: .; v_call: TRBV30; cdr3_length: 11; cdr3_aa: CAWSLGGSYTF; cdr3_nt: TGTGCCTGGTCGTTGGGGGGGAGCTACACCTTC
clone_size: .; j_call: TRBJ2-3; d_call: TRBD1; v_call: TRBV2; cdr3_length: 15; cdr3_aa: CASRARDSQTDTQYF; cdr3_nt: TGTGCCAGCAGAGCTCGGGACAGCCAAACAGATACGCAGTATTTT
clone_size: .; j_call: TRBJ2-7; d_call: .; v_call: TRBV27; cdr3_length: 16; cdr3_aa: CASSGRLGGNWYEQYF; cdr3_nt: TGTGCCAGCAGTGGGCGACTGGGCGGGAATTGGTACGAGCAGTACTTC
clone_size: few; j_call: TRBJ2-5; d_call: TRBD1; v_call: TRBV7-2; cdr3_length: 17; cdr3_aa: CASSSPHTGVGQETQYF; cdr3_nt: TGTGCCAGCAGCTCGCCCCACACAGGGGTAGGGCAAGAGACCCAGTACTTC
clone_size: .; j_call: TRBJ2-1; d_call: .; v_call: TRBV4-1; cdr3_length: 11; cdr3_aa: CASSQALKQFF; cdr3_nt: TGCGCCAGCAGCCAGGCACTAAAGCAGTTCTTC
clone_size: .; j_call: TRBJ2-7; d_call: TRBD2; v_call: TRBV27; cdr3_length: 15; cdr3_aa: CASIKSAGGIYEQYF; cdr3_nt: TGTGCCAGCATCAAATCGGCGGGAGGAATCTACGAGCAGTACTTC
clone_size: .; j_call: TRBJ2-1; d_call: TRBD2; v_call: TRBV5-4; cdr3_length: 16; cdr3_aa: CASSPTSGRAWGEQFF; cdr3_nt: TGTGCCAGCAGCCCCACTAGCGGGAGGGCCTGGGGTGAGCAGTTCTTC